This T cell receptor (beta chain) stems from a study of graft-versus-host responses after intestinal transplantation. Study findings and constraints: Peak GvH clone levels in circulation were associated with early post-transplant HvG declines. Recipient-marrow GvH clones were detected, some having first appeared in ileum or blood. Allograft graft-versus-host to host-versus-graft clonal ratios ran high in patients with graft-donor T cell macrochimerism.

Only in-frame clones appear in the TCRdb table, and some are missing; sequencing was by immunoSEQ multiplex PCR. In the table there are fewer than 30,000 clones, 87% of which are singletons. As regards this clone: No antigen is known for it.

The V and J ends lost 0 bases and 2 bases, in that order; junction bases with no gene match: 6. The CDR3 has 18 residues. Germline loops: CDR1 SGHNT, CDR2 YYREEE (reference sequence). The receptor comes from a human patient who received an intestinal transplant, so some T cells may come from the graft donor. This sequence joins TRBV5-4 and TRBJ2-3, with 13 bases that match TRBD2. Sequenced here: PBMCs, sampled nearly 470 days after intestinal transplantation. CDR3 sequence: CASSLGTSGSTATDTQYF. DNA for the CDR3: TGTGCCAGCAGCTTGGGGACTAGCGGGAGTACCGCCACAGATACGCAGTATTTT.